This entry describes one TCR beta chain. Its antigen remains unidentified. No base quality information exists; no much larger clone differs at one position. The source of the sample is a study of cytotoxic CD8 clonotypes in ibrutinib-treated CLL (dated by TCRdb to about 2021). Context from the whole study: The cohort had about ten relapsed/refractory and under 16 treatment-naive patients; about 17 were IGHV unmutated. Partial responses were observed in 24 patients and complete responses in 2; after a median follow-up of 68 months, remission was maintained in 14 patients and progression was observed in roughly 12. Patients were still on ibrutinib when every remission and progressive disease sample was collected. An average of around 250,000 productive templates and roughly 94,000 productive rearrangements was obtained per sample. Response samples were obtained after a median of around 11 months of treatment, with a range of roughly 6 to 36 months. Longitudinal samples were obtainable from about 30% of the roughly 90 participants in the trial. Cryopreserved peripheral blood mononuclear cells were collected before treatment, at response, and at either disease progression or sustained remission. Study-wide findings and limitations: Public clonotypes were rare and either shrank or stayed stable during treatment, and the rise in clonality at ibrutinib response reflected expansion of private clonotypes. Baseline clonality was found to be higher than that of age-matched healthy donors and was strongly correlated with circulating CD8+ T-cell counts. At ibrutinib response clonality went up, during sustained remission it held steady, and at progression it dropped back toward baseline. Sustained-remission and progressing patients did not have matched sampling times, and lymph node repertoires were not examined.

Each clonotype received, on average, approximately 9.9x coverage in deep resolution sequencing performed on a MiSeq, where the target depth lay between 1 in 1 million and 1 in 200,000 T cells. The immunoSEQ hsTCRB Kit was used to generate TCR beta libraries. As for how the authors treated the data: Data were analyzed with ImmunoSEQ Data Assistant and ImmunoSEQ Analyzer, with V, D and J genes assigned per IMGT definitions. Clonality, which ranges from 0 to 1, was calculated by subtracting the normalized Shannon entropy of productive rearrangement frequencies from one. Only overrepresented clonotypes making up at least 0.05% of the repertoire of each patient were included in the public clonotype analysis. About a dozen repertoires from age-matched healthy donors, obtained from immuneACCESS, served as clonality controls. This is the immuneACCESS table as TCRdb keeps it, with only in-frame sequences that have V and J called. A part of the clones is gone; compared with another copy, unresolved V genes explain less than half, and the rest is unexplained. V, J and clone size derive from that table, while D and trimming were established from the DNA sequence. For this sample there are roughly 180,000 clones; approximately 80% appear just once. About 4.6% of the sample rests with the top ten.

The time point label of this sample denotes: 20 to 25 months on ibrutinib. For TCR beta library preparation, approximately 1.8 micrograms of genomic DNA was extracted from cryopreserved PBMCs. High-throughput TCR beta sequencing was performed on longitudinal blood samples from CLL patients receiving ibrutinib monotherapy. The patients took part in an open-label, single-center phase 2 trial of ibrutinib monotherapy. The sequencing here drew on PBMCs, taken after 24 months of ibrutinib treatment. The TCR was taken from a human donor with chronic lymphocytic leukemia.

The DNA sequence is given as TGTGCCAGCAGCCTAACGGTCCGCGACGAGCAGTACTTC. It specifies CASSLTVRDEQYF. The sequence joins TRBV6-5 to TRBJ2-7; no D gene can be assigned with confidence. The germline V gene sets CDR1 to MNHEY and CDR2 to SVGAGI. At the junction V is shortened by 6 bases and J by 5 bases, with 14 bases in between. Spanning cysteine to phenylalanine, the CDR3 consists of 13 amino acids. Kept here is only the CDR3 DNA, which spans 39 bases and is read in frame from base 1.